The 21 T cell receptor beta chains given below trace back to one sample, sequenced in a study of T cells after posttransplantation cyclophosphamide. TCRdb's copy holds only in-frame clones and misses some; the assay was immunoSEQ multiplex PCR. Recorded here are approximately 4,100 clones, none singletons. Cyclophosphamide on days +3 and +4 followed busulfan-fludarabine conditioning and a marrow graft. This sample comprised PBMCs, obtained after allogeneic stem cell transplant with posttransplant cyclophosphamide. These receptor sequences come from a female patient between 18 and 35 years old who received an allogeneic stem cell transplant from an unrelated donor, was CMV-positive, and had acute GVHD only. Some T cells may possibly be graft donor cells.

V and J are TRBV30 and TRBJ1-6, with 7 bases lining up with TRBD1. Germline V CDR1 and CDR2: GTSNPN, SVGIG (reference sequence). The J segment lost 7 bases and the V segment lost 2 bases, leaving 2 bases of the junction unmatched. The CDR3 length is 13 residues. The CDR3 coding sequence is TGTGCCTGGAGTACGGACAGGAATTCACCCCTCCACTTT. Protein: CAWSTDRNSPLHF.

By share of the sample, this clone is medium-sized. This chain links TRBV5-8 with TRBJ1-1; maybe TRBD1 (5 bases). The V gene lost 4 bases and the J gene lost 2 bases, with 15 bases spanning the gap. The germline CDR1 and CDR2 sequences are SGHTS and YDEGEE. The CDR3 extends over 15 amino acids. CDR3 region: CASSQTWGANTEAFF. The CDR3, as DNA: TGTGCCAGCAGCCAAACTTGGGGCGCTAACACTGAAGCTTTCTTT.

V usage is TRBV4-2 and J usage is TRBJ2-5; unclear D gene. The end of the DNA aligns better with TRBJ2-7, so the J call may be wrong. The CDR3 consists of 13 residues. The germline CDR1 and CDR2 sequences are LGHNA and YNFKEQ. Written as DNA, the CDR3 is TGTGCCAGCAGCCTCCCTAGCTCCTACGAGCAGTACTTC. Residues: CASSLPSSYEQYF.

This clone was observed at least ten times. The J gene is TRBJ2-7, the V gene TRBV27; 10 positions match TRBD2. V shed 0 bases, J shed 6 bases, and the junction held 5 bases outside the gene matches. CDR1 is MNHEY and CDR2 is SMNVEV in the germline V gene (reference sequence). CDR3 size: 15 residues. The CDR3 DNA reads as TGTGCCAGCAGTTTATCGCTAGCGGGAGATCGCGAGCAGTACTTC. Translating it yields CASSLSLAGDREQYF.

This clone was found a few times. The chain has TRBV4-1 and TRBJ2-3; possible D gene TRBD1, 6 bases. The V and J ends lost 0 bases and 6 bases respectively, with 10 bases between them. The CDR3 is 14 residues long. Looked up from germline, CDR1 is MGHRA and CDR2 is YSYEKL. The CDR3 coding sequence is TGCGCCAGCAGCCAAGATGGGGGCCGGGATACGCAGTATTTT. This sequence encodes CASSQDGGRDTQYF.

This clone showed up many times. The V and J genes are TRBV23-1 and TRBJ1-2, with D possibly being TRBD1 (5 bases). TRBV23-1 qualifies as an ORF whose function is uncertain. The CDR3 covers 18 residues. V was shortened by 0 bases and J by 8 bases, with 25 bases between the two germline ends. Here the CDR3 DNA reads TGCGCCAGCAGTCAATCCAACGGATTTGTCTTCGGGGGAAGGGGCTACACCTTC. This gives the protein CASSQSNGFVFGGRGYTF.

This clone was counted ten times or more. An end of the junction does not agree with germline; a read error may underlie this. This sequence joins TRBV19 and TRBJ1-5, with D possibly being TRBD1 (6 bases). The CDR3 covers 15 residues. The germline V gene has CDR1 LNHDA and CDR2 SQIVND (reference sequence). CDR3 protein: CASSILDRTNQPQHF. In nucleotides, the CDR3 is TGTGCCAGCAGTATACTGGACAGAACAAATCAGCCCCAGCATTTT.

This clone was observed at least ten times. The chain has TRBV30 and TRBJ2-3; 7 bases map to TRBD1. Germline CDR1 is GTSNPN and CDR2 is SVGIG (reference sequence). CDR3 length: 16 amino acids. The ends lost 1 base at V and 2 bases at J; junction bases unmatched: 9. The chain's CDR3 is CAWSGPGQRITDTQYF. The CDR3 bases are TGTGCCTGGAGTGGCCCGGGACAGAGGATCACAGATACGCAGTATTTT.

Ten or more counts support this clone. The V gene is TRBV6-5, the J gene TRBJ2-3; D not resolved. The CDR3 is made up of 13 amino acids. Germline lookup yields CDR1 MNHEY and CDR2 SVGAGI. V shed 4 bases and J shed 4 bases, with 9 bases lying between them. CDR3 bases: TGTGCCAGCAGTTTAAGACTGTCAGATACGCAGTATTTT. Its protein product is CASSLRLSDTQYF.

In this sample, this clone turned up a few times. This sequence joins TRBV29-1 and TRBJ2-5, with a possible D match to TRBD2 (6 bases). The DNA end is more similar to TRBJ2-7, so the J call may be wrong. Germline V gene data show CDR1 as SQVTM and CDR2 as ANQGSEA. The CDR3 runs to 14 residues. The CDR3 DNA reads TGCAGCGTTGTATGGCGGGACCTCTCCTACGAGCAGTACTTC. Protein: CSVVWRDLSYEQYF.

In this sample, this clone turned up many times. This chain joins TRBV5-3 and TRBJ1-5; 8 bases map to TRBD1. TRBV5-3 carries the ORF label, with uncertain function. V lost 4 bases, J lost 4 bases, and 13 bases stayed unmatched. This CDR3 spans 17 amino acids. In DNA form, the CDR3 reads TGTGCCAGAAGCAACCTGGCCGGGACAGGAGTAAATCAGCCCCAGCATTTT. Translation gives CARSNLAGTGVNQPQHF.

This clone appeared many times. CDR3 sequence reads: CSVEVDRIETQYF. CDR3 in DNA: TGCAGCGTTGAAGTTGACAGGATTGAGACCCAGTACTTC. The chain employs TRBV29-1 and TRBJ2-5; TRBD1 is a possible D gene (6 bases). V lost 1 base to trimming and J lost 5 bases, with 11 bases between them. CDR3 length: 13 amino acids. Germline CDR1 reads SQVTM; CDR2 reads ANQGSEA.

This clone has at least ten counts. The V gene is TRBV10-1, the J gene TRBJ2-1; 16 bases align to TRBD2. The V gene's germline CDR1 is WNHNN and CDR2 SYGVQD (reference sequence). V gave up 3 bases and J gave up 8 bases; unmatched junction bases: 16. CDR3 length: 20 residues. The CDR3 protein is CASSDGPGLAGGPSRHEQFF. Written as DNA, the CDR3 is TGCGCCAGCAGTGATGGACCGGGACTAGCGGGAGGGCCGAGTAGGCATGAGCAGTTCTTC.

By share of the sample, this clone is medium-sized (0.01 to 0.1%). The V gene is TRBV6-1, the J gene TRBJ1-1; D is unclear. The CDR3 has 13 amino acids. V was cut by 8 bases and J by 0 bases, with 10 bases left in between. Germline CDR1 reads MNHNS; CDR2 reads SASEGT. CDR3 sequence (DNA): TGTGCCAGCCAGCGGACGGTGAACACTGAAGCTTTCTTT. This sequence encodes CASQRTVNTEAFF.

Many counts were recorded for this clone. The rearrangement links TRBV30 to TRBJ2-7; 7 bases are shared with TRBD2. In germline, CDR1 is GTSNPN, CDR2 SVGIG (reference sequence). With V trimmed by 6 bases and J by 2 bases, 7 bases remained unmatched. The CDR3 totals 13 residues. DNA for the CDR3: TGTGCCTGCTCTCCCGGACTAGCCTACGAGCAGTACTTC. Its protein is CACSPGLAYEQYF. Looking up the rest from reference TRBV30 and TRBJ2-7 gives the full variable domain: SQTIHQWPATLVQPVGSPLSLECTVEGTSNPNLYWYRQAAGRGLQLLFYSVGIGQISSEVPQNLSASRPQDRQFILSSKKLLLSDSGFYLCACSPGLAYEQYFGPGTRLTVT.

This clone has a count of ten or more. This chain uses TRBV25-1 with TRBJ2-7; D perhaps matches TRBD2 (5 bases). Germline V CDR1 and CDR2: MGHDK, SYGVNS. There are 14 residues in the CDR3. V was shortened by 7 bases and J by 2 bases, with 15 bases between the two germline ends. DNA of the CDR3: TGTGCCAGCACCGGGGTTGGGCCCCCCTACGAGCAGTACTTC. The encoded protein is CASTGVGPPYEQYF.

This clone was counted ten times or more. The CDR3 loop reads CASSRGLGTDTQYF. DNA of the CDR3: TGTGCCAGCAGCAGGGGGCTCGGCACAGATACGCAGTATTTT. The chain combines TRBV2 with TRBJ2-3; 8 nucleotides line up with TRBD1. CDR3 length equals 14 residues. The ends lost 6 bases at V and 1 base at J; junction bases unmatched: 3. Germline V lookup: CDR1 SNHLY, CDR2 FYNNEI.

This clone occurred many times. The rearrangement uses TRBV19 and TRBJ1-2; maybe TRBD1 (5 bases). Germline values: CDR1 LNHDA, CDR2 SQIVND (reference sequence). The germline V and J ends were trimmed by 2 bases and 4 bases, with 11 bases remaining between them. The CDR3 contains 14 residues. The CDR3 nucleotides read TGTGCCAGTAGTATACGCGACAGTGCCTATGGCTACACCTTC. It translates to CASSIRDSAYGYTF.

This clone was seen many times. This sequence joins TRBV18 and TRBJ1-5, with D tentatively TRBD1 (6 bases). Germline CDR1 is KGHSH and CDR2 is LQKENI. Trimming took 0 bases from V and 0 from J, leaving 9 bases between them. The CDR3 is made up of 16 amino acids. Written as DNA, the CDR3 is TGTGCCAGCTCACCACCTGGACAGAGTAGCAATCAGCCCCAGCATTTT. Translation gives CASSPPGQSSNQPQHF.

This chain links TRBV6-1 with TRBJ2-7; TRBD1 aligns across 10 bases. The V and J ends lost 6 bases and 6 bases, in that order; junction bases with no gene match: 8. This CDR3 contains 14 residues. Germline CDR1 reads MNHNS; CDR2 reads SASEGT. CDR3: CASRQGQGRGEQYF. CDR3 bases: TGTGCCAGCAGGCAGGGACAGGGGCGAGGCGAGCAGTACTTC.

This clone came up a few times. This chain uses TRBV28 with TRBJ1-1; D perhaps matches TRBD1 (5 bases). This CDR3 contains 15 residues. Trimming removed 3 bases at V and 7 bases at J, with 18 bases between. Looked up from germline, CDR1 is MDHEN and CDR2 is SYDVKM. CDR3: CASSLAQAVGIEAFF. CDR3 DNA: TGTGCCAGCAGTTTGGCACAGGCGGTCGGCATTGAAGCTTTCTTT.